One sample yielded the 6 T cell receptor beta chains listed below, sequenced in a study of blood T cell repertoires in COVID-19. Some clones are missing from TCRdb's copy, which holds only in-frame ones; the method was immunoSEQ multiplex PCR. Here the sample spans approximately 170,000 clones, roughly 80% being singletons. Specimen: PBMCs or T cells enriched from blood (not recorded which). These receptors were collected from a woman in her fifties or sixties who had recovered from COVID-19.

This clone occurred many times. CDR3 residues: CASSPGSGGNTGELFF. The CDR3 DNA is TGTGCCAGCAGCCCCGGGTCAGGGGGAAATACCGGGGAGCTGTTTTTT. The chain has TRBV11-2 and TRBJ2-2; TRBD1 matches 7 bases. This CDR3 comprises 16 residues. Germline V lookup: CDR1 SGHAT, CDR2 FQNNGV. V lost 5 bases to trimming and J lost 5 bases; unmatched junction nucleotides: 11.

The rearrangement links TRBV9 to TRBJ2-2, with TRBD2 as a possible D gene (7 bases). The CDR3 extends over 17 amino acids. Trimming shortened V by 4 bases and J by 4 bases, and 20 bases separated the two germline ends. CDR1 is SGDLS, CDR2 YYNGEE, per germline. The CDR3 here is CASSPSAGALGTGELFF. The CDR3 nucleotides are TGTGCCAGCAGCCCCTCCGCGGGGGCCCTGGGCACCGGGGAGCTGTTTTTT.

The CDR3 DNA is TGTGCCAGTAGTTGGACAGTGCCTGGGGCCAACGTCCTGACTTTC. Its protein is CASSWTVPGANVLTF. The gene calls are TRBV19 and TRBJ2-6; possible D gene TRBD1, 6 bases. The germline V gene encodes CDR1 LNHDA and CDR2 SQIVND (reference sequence). V dropped 5 bases and J dropped 2 bases, with 10 bases sitting between them. This CDR3 spans 15 amino acids.

Only a few counts were recorded for this clone. V gene TRBV7-9 combines with J gene TRBJ1-2; D possibly corresponds to TRBD1 (5 bases). This CDR3 has 13 amino acids. The ends were cut back, 7 bases at V and 4 bases at J, with 13 bases in the middle. The germline V gene has CDR1 SEHNR and CDR2 FQNEAQ (reference sequence). This CDR3 reads CASTDAGGYGYTF. The CDR3 DNA sequence: TGTGCCAGCACCGATGCGGGGGGCTATGGCTACACCTTC.

This chain joins TRBV6-5 and TRBJ1-2; 7 nucleotides line up with TRBD1. V lost 2 bases and J lost 0; bases outside the gene matches: 6. CDR1 is MNHEY, CDR2 SVGAGI, per germline. CDR3 length equals 16 residues. CDR3 in DNA: TGTGCCAGCAGTTACACCGGGACAGCCCCTAACTATGGCTACACCTTC. Its translation is CASSYTGTAPNYGYTF.

The count of this clone is one. This CDR3 reads CASSSGNQNSPLHF. The CDR3 DNA is TGCGCCAGCAGCTCGGGGAATCAGAATTCACCCCTCCACTTT. The chain recombines TRBV5-1 with TRBJ1-6; D remains unclear. Germline V gene data show CDR1 as SGHRS and CDR2 as YFSETQ. CDR3 length: 14 residues. V gave up 3 bases and J gave up 7 bases, with 11 bases separating them.